This T cell receptor beta chain was captured by sequencing in a study of T cells in Graves' hyperthyroidism and ophthalmopathy. Amplification of TCR beta CDR3 regions used RNA as the template. During a first-round RT-PCR of the TCR CDR3, the HTBI primer set was used. From the multiplex PCR reads, TCRdb called clonotypes with MiXCR, one entry per CDR3 protein. Among 400,000 to 450,000 distinct CDR3 sequences listed, under 15% were seen once. The length of the CDR3 is 14 residues. Germline CDR1 and CDR2: DFQATT and SNEGSKA (reference sequence). V and J are TRBV20-1 and TRBJ2-1; TRBD2 matches at 7 bases. The last part of the DNA fits TRBJ2-7 better; the J call may be wrong. The sequenced sample consisted of blood. The receptor was isolated from a man between 18 and 29 years old with Graves' ophthalmopathy. CDR3 region: CSAQGPGGSYEQYF. In DNA form, the CDR3 reads TGCAGTGCTCAGGGACCGGGAGGTAGTTACGAGCAGTACTTC.